The 25 T cell receptor beta chains in this list originate from one sample, sequenced in a study of Tregs in tolerant kidney transplant recipients. The data were produced by immunoSEQ multiplex PCR, yet TCRdb's version contains in-frame clones alone and is incomplete. The data show approximately 30,000 clones, 82% seen once. No antigen is known for these receptors. The sequencing input was Tregs from blood cultured with allogeneic cells. All receptors derive from a human donor in good health.

The rearrangement joins TRBV19 to TRBJ1-3; D is unresolved. Germline V gives CDR1 LNHDA, CDR2 SQIVND (reference sequence). V shed 3 bases and J shed 0 bases, with 9 bases lying between them. The CDR3 loop spans 15 amino acids. CDR3 in amino acids: CASSMFRSSGNTIYF. CDR3 coding DNA: TGTGCCAGTAGTATGTTTAGGAGCTCTGGAAACACCATATATTTT.

The chain recombines TRBV11-2 with TRBJ2-7, with TRBD1 as a possible D gene (5 bases). Trimming stripped 5 bases from V and 2 bases from J, with 13 bases between. This CDR3 has 14 amino acids. Germline V lookup: CDR1 SGHAT, CDR2 FQNNGV. The CDR3 spells CASSPRPGTYEQYF. For the CDR3, the DNA is TGTGCCAGCAGCCCTCGTCCAGGGACCTACGAGCAGTACTTC.

V is TRBV7-2 and J is TRBJ2-7; D call uncertain. Trimming stripped 1 base from V and 5 bases from J, with 12 bases between. Germline V gives CDR1 SGHTA, CDR2 FQGNSA. The CDR3 sequence is 14 residues long. CDR3 coding DNA: TGTGCCAGCAGCTTAGGGGTGGGTCCCGACGAGCAGTACTTC. Translating it yields CASSLGVGPDEQYF. Combining the CDR3 with reference TRBV7-2 and TRBJ2-7 gives the whole variable domain GAGVSQSPSNKVTEKGKDVELRCDPISGHTALYWYRQSLGQGLEFLIYFQGNSAPDKSGLPSDRFSAERTGGSVSTLTIQRTQQEDSAVYLCASSLGVGPDEQYFGPGTRLTVT.

The chain couples TRBV7-3 to TRBJ2-7; D gene uncertain. V lost 1 base and J lost 2, with 18 bases in between. Germline-derived CDR1 and CDR2 are SGHTA and FQGTGA. The CDR3 covers 17 residues. The DNA of the CDR3 is TGTGCCAGCAGCTTAAGTCATTCCCTGGGCTTCCCCTACGAGCAGTACTTC. Protein sequence: CASSLSHSLGFPYEQYF.

V gene TRBV2 combines with J gene TRBJ2-6, with D unclear. Trimming took 4 bases from V and 0 from J, leaving 13 bases between them. Germline loops: CDR1 SNHLY, CDR2 FYNNEI. This CDR3 spans 17 amino acids. CDR3 in DNA: TGTGCCAGCAGTGTGGGCACGCTAAACTCTGGGGCCAACGTCCTGACTTTC. Encoded protein: CASSVGTLNSGANVLTF.

This chain links TRBV6-5 with TRBJ1-2, with a weak D call TRBD1 (6 bases). Germline values: CDR1 MNHEY, CDR2 SVGAGI. Trimming stripped 6 bases from V and 7 bases from J, with 12 bases between. This CDR3 is 12 amino acids long. Written as DNA, the CDR3 is TGTGCCAGCAGCCGTAGGGGGGCTGGCTACACCTTC. This codes for CASSRRGAGYTF.

The J gene is TRBJ2-1, the V gene TRBV6-1; 8 nucleotides align to TRBD1. The germline gives CDR1 MNHNS, CDR2 SASEGT. The CDR3 loop spans 15 amino acids. With V trimmed by 6 bases and J by 9 bases, 13 bases remained unmatched. The CDR3 bases are TGTGCCAGCAGGCCCGACAGGGGTCGGGGCAGTGAGCAGTTCTTC. Its protein is CASRPDRGRGSEQFF.

This chain joins TRBV4-2 and TRBJ1-2; D is unclear. There are 15 residues in the CDR3. Germline loops: CDR1 LGHNA, CDR2 YNFKEQ. V was pared by 3 bases and J by 1 base, with 12 bases between. CDR3 loop: CASSQRAEYNYGYTF. The CDR3 DNA reads as TGTGCCAGCAGCCAGAGGGCGGAGTATAACTATGGCTACACCTTC.

The rearrangement joins TRBV30 to TRBJ2-5; 8 bases match TRBD2. This CDR3 has 13 amino acids. Trimming at V came to 0 bases and at J to 5 bases, leaving 2 bases not matched to a gene. CDR1 is GTSNPN, CDR2 SVGIG, per germline (reference sequence). CDR3 in amino acids: CAWSVRGGETQYF. CDR3 coding DNA: TGTGCCTGGAGTGTCCGGGGGGGGGAGACCCAGTACTTC.

DNA for the CDR3: TGCGCCAGCAGGGAAGGACCGAGGAAAGAGACCCAGTACTTC. Its translation: CASREGPRKETQYF. This chain joins TRBV10-1 and TRBJ2-5; D is ambiguous. The V end lost 6 bases, the J end lost 3 bases, and 14 bases lay between the germline ends. The CDR3 is 14 amino acids. CDR1 WNHNN and CDR2 SYGVQD come from the germline V gene (reference sequence).

The chain recombines TRBV6-5 with TRBJ2-7; D is perhaps TRBD1 (6 bases). The length of the CDR3 is 12 residues. Looked up from germline, CDR1 is MNHEY and CDR2 is SVGAGI. Deletions cut 6 bases from V and 4 bases from J, with 10 bases between. CDR3 in amino acids: CASSHTGYEQYF. Here the CDR3 DNA reads TGTGCCAGCAGCCATACAGGGTACGAGCAGTACTTC.

J is TRBJ2-5 and V is TRBV5-1, with 10 bases fitting TRBD2. The CDR3 contains 17 residues. V shed 5 bases, J shed 1 base, and the junction held 11 bases outside the gene matches. CDR1 is SGHRS, CDR2 YFSETQ, per germline. The CDR3 region is CASRGRGIAGGQETQYF. CDR3 DNA sequence: TGCGCCAGCAGGGGTCGCGGGATAGCGGGAGGCCAAGAGACCCAGTACTTC.

The CDR3 here is CASPIFGYTF. CDR3 nucleotide sequence: TGTGCCAGCCCCATATTTGGCTACACCTTC. This chain links TRBV21-1 with TRBJ1-2. TRBV21-1 is given as a pseudogene. There are 10 residues in the CDR3.

The CDR3 sequence: CASSKEGMVGEQYF. In DNA, the CDR3 is TGTGCCAGCAGCAAGGAGGGAATGGTGGGTGAGCAGTACTTC. The J gene is TRBJ2-7, the V gene TRBV21-1; the DNA was not compared with TRBD2, the D call given in the table. TRBV21-1 is a documented pseudogene. The CDR3 is 14 amino acids.

V gene TRBV5-1 combines with J gene TRBJ2-3; D uncertain. The CDR3 spans 13 residues. Germline CDR1 SGHRS, CDR2 YFSETQ. Trimming stripped 0 bases from V and 4 bases from J, with 6 bases between. The chain's CDR3 is CASSLGVADTQYF. CDR3 nucleotides: TGCGCCAGCAGCTTGGGGGTCGCAGATACGCAGTATTTT. The full variable domain, in which reference TRBV5-1 and TRBJ2-3 provide the parts outside the CDR3, is KAGVTQTPRYLIKTRGQQVTLSCSPISGHRSVSWYQQTPGQGLQFLFEYFSETQRNKGNFPGRFSGRQFSNSRSEMNVSTLELGDSALYLCASSLGVADTQYFGPGTRLTVL.

This clone was picked up a small number of times. The chain is built from TRBV6-6 and TRBJ2-2, with 9 bases aligning to TRBD2. Germline CDR1 and CDR2: MNHNY and SVGAGI (reference sequence). The CDR3 covers 14 residues. V shed 4 bases and J 8 bases; nucleotides not matched to a gene: 5. The CDR3 spells CASSWFLAGGELFF. CDR3 bases: TGTGCCAGCAGTTGGTTCCTAGCGGGGGGGGAGCTGTTTTTT.

The chain employs TRBV18 and TRBJ1-4, with 11 bases lining up with TRBD1. This CDR3 has 15 amino acids. Germline V gene data show CDR1 as KGHSH and CDR2 as LQKENI. V lost 3 bases to trimming and J lost 8 bases; unmatched junction nucleotides: 5. The CDR3, as DNA: TGTGCCAGCTCACCCGGACAGGGGGCGGGAGAAAAACTGTTTTTT. Its protein product is CASSPGQGAGEKLFF.

J is TRBJ2-5 and V is TRBV9, with 9 bases matching TRBD2. The CDR3 loop spans 17 amino acids. V was clipped by 6 bases and J by 2 bases; unmatched bases: 14. Germline V gene sequence: CDR1 SGDLS, CDR2 YYNGEE. CDR3 sequence: CASNSAGGLLKQETQYF. The CDR3 region has the DNA TGTGCCAGCAATAGTGCGGGGGGGCTCCTAAAACAAGAGACCCAGTACTTC.

This chain's CDR3 is CASSYSGRRASRELFF. The CDR3 coding sequence is TGTGCCAGCAGTTACTCGGGAAGGCGTGCTTCCCGGGAGCTGTTTTTT. The rearrangement uses TRBV6-5 and TRBJ2-2; D remains unclear. The CDR3 extends over 16 amino acids. The germline V and J ends were trimmed by 0 bases and 9 bases, with 17 bases remaining between them. The germline gives CDR1 MNHEY, CDR2 SVGAGI.

The rearrangement uses TRBV27 and TRBJ2-1; 10 bases map to TRBD1. This CDR3 is built from 17 residues. Germline CDR1 and CDR2: MNHEY and SMNVEV (reference sequence). V lost 5 bases and J lost 6; bases outside the gene matches: 13. The CDR3 DNA reads as TGTGCCAGCAGTCCGCCCTCGGGACAGGGGCCCTTCAATGAGCAGTTCTTC. This translates into CASSPPSGQGPFNEQFF.

This chain uses TRBV5-1 with TRBJ1-1; D is uncertain. This CDR3 has 13 residues. From germline, CDR1 is SGHRS and CDR2 YFSETQ. Trimming removed 4 bases at V and 4 bases at J, with 11 bases between. CDR3 DNA: TGCGCCAGCAGCGGCCCAAGGCTCACTGAAGCTTTCTTT. The encoded protein is CASSGPRLTEAFF.

This chain uses TRBV27 with TRBJ1-4; D is possibly TRBD1 (5 bases). V was shortened by 2 bases and J by 10 bases, with 14 bases between the two germline ends. CDR1 and CDR2 from the germline V gene are MNHEY and SMNVEV (reference sequence). This CDR3 has 14 amino acids. In nucleotides, the CDR3 is TGTGCCAGCAGTTTACAGGGAGATTCAGGAAAACTGTTTTTT. This codes for CASSLQGDSGKLFF.

CDR3 DNA sequence: TGTGCCAGCACCGGAGAGGGGGGCTATAGCACAGATACGCAGTATTTT. Protein sequence: CASTGEGGYSTDTQYF. This chain uses TRBV6-4 with TRBJ2-3; D might be TRBD1 or TRBD2, each matching 6 bases. Deletions cut 7 bases from V and 0 bases from J, with 17 bases between. The CDR3 covers 16 residues. Germline V gene data show CDR1 as MRHNA and CDR2 as SNTAGT.

The chain uses TRBV6-4 and TRBJ2-1, with D possibly matching TRBD2 (6 bases). The CDR3 is 11 amino acids. V lost 2 bases, J lost 12 bases, and 8 bases lay in between. Germline V gives CDR1 MRHNA, CDR2 SNTAGT. CDR3 nucleotide sequence: TGTGCCAGCAGTGACGGAGGGTGGCAGTTCTTC. This sequence encodes CASSDGGWQFF.

This chain joins TRBV7-8 and TRBJ2-3, with 7 bases aligning to TRBD1. This CDR3 is built from 14 residues. Germline CDR1 and CDR2: SGHVS and FQNEAQ. V was clipped by 5 bases and J by 4 bases; unmatched bases: 6. The CDR3 DNA reads as TGTGCCAGCAGCATTAGGGACAGTCCAGATACGCAGTATTTT. This gives the protein CASSIRDSPDTQYF.